Below are 19 T cell receptor delta chains sequenced from a single sample in a study of DNA immune sequencing with unique molecular identifiers. Genomic DNA underwent 32-plex PCR targeting all 8 TRDV and 4 TRDJ genes. Adapter PCR followed roughly 3 barcoding PCR cycles that attached a 12-nucleotide UMI. TCRdb fed the multiplex PCR reads into CATT to redo clone calling. This sample has over a thousand delta-chain clones, with 9.5% to 15% found just once. The sample taken for sequencing was gamma-delta T cells enriched from blood buffy coat, or unenriched PBMCs (not recorded which). Receptors were obtained from a human donor in good health.

In the case of this clone: A much bigger clone sits one base away, suggesting this may be a read error. The chain has TRDV2 and TRDJ1; 12 bases match TRDD3. Germline assignment: CDR1 GEAIGNYY and CDR2 EKD. The CDR3 is 19 amino acids. The CDR3 region has the DNA TGTGCCTGTGACAGGATCCTCTCTGGGGGATACGCGGAAACCGATGAACTCATCTTT. This sequence encodes CACDRILSGGYAETDELIF.

This clone was counted once. V is TRDV3 and J is TRDJ1, with TRDD3 identical over 12 bases. No J segment appears in TCRdb, so it was assigned here by matching the sequence to germline. The CDR3 is 28 residues long. Germline V CDR1 and CDR2: TVYSNPD, GDNSRS (reference sequence). V lost 3 bases, J lost 0 bases, and 44 bases stayed unmatched. The CDR3 region is CAFPHPRSPTSARKNWGIPIPYTDKLIF. The DNA for the CDR3 is TGTGCCTTCCCCCATCCACGCTCCCCAACTTCGGCCAGAAAGAACTGGGGGATACCGATACCTTACACCGATAAACTCATCTTT.

There are a few counts of this clone. A read error is the likely source, as a far larger clone sits one nucleotide away. Other DNA sequences of this sample code for an identical CDR3. The chain has TRDV2 and TRDJ1; 7 bases map to TRDD3. CDR3 length: 18 residues. Germline CDR1 reads GEAIGNYY; CDR2 reads EKD. V was clipped by 0 bases and J by 3 bases; unmatched bases: 15. CDR3 sequence reads: CACDTVGGGDIRSDKLIF. CDR3 sequence (DNA): TGTGCCTGTGACACCGTTGGAGGTGGGGATATCCGATCCGATAAACTCATCTTT.

This clone is labeled medium-sized. The chain links TRAV29/DV5 to TRDJ1, with TRDD3 matching 13 bases. No J segment appears in TCRdb, so it was assigned here by matching the sequence to germline. The CDR3 is 23 residues long. The J segment lost 1 base and the V segment lost 5 bases, leaving 29 bases of the junction unmatched. In germline, CDR1 is NSMFDY, CDR2 ISSIKDK. CDR3 in amino acids: CAARGSFSYRFYWGIRVTDKLIF. Written as DNA, the CDR3 is TGTGCAGCCAGGGGTTCTTTTTCCTACCGTTTTTACTGGGGGATACGCGTCACCGATAAACTCATCTTT.

This clone has only a few counts. TCRdb's protein for this DNA is that of a much larger clone and differs from the translation at residue 11, likely a read error; the protein shown is the DNA translation. The chain links TRDV2 to TRDJ1; 11 bases are shared with TRDD3. The CDR3 loop spans 15 amino acids. Germline assignment: CDR1 GEAIGNYY and CDR2 EKD. The J segment lost 6 bases and the V segment lost 3 bases, leaving 8 bases of the junction unmatched. CDR3 amino acids: CACDLLGDRGNKLIF. CDR3 in DNA: TGTGCCTGTGACCTACTGGGGGATAGGGGCAATAAACTCATCTTT.

This clone was observed a few times. Since a much larger clone is just one base distant, this may be a read error. Other DNA sequences within the sample encode an identical CDR3. The J gene is TRDJ1, the V gene TRDV2; 10 bases map to TRDD3. CDR3 length: 19 amino acids. Trimming took 2 bases from V and 1 from J; bases not matched to a gene: 15. The germline CDR1 and CDR2 sequences are GEAIGNYY and EKD. The CDR3 DNA follows: TGTGCCTGTGACAATCTCAGTACTGGGGGATCATCCGGCACCGATAAACTCATCTTT. It translates to CACDNLSTGGSSGTDKLIF.

This clone occurred a few times. This sequence is one base from a far larger clone and is likely a read error. Other DNA sequences from this sample encode an identical CDR3 as well. The V and J genes are TRDV2 and TRDJ1; 9 nucleotides match TRDD3. The V gene's germline CDR1 is GEAIGNYY and CDR2 EKD. CDR3 length: 17 amino acids. Losses at the gene ends were 0 bases for V and 0 bases for J; bases not matched to a gene: 7. The CDR3 loop reads CACDTLTGGPYTDKLIF. The CDR3 DNA sequence: TGTGCCTGTGACACCCTTACTGGGGGACCTTACACCGATAAACTCATCTTT.

This clone was detected a few times. TCRdb's entry gives the protein of a much larger clone, which mismatches this DNA's translation at residue 7, likely from a read error; the protein reported here is translated from the DNA. The V call is TRDV2, the J call TRDJ1; D might be TRDD3 (5 bases). Trimming stripped 5 bases from V and 4 bases from J, with 19 bases between. Germline V gene lookup returns CDR1 GEAIGNYY and CDR2 EKD. The CDR3 runs to 15 residues. The CDR3, as DNA: TGTGCCTGTGCCCAACTGGTGGATAGGGACGATAAACTCATCTTT. Amino acid sequence: CACAQLVDRDDKLIF.

About this clone itself: TCRdb attributes to this sequence the protein of a much larger clone, which differs from the DNA translation at residue 13; a read error is likely, and the protein displayed is translated from the DNA. The rearrangement links TRDV2 to TRDJ1; 7 bases match TRDD3. This CDR3 contains 17 residues. CDR1 and CDR2 from the germline V gene are GEAIGNYY and EKD. CDR3 residues: CACDTLVLGENTYKLIF. The CDR3 DNA reads as TGTGCCTGTGACACCCTCGTGTTGGGGGAGAACACCTATAAACTCATCTTT.

This clone is judged large (0.1 to 1%). This chain links TRDV2 with TRDJ1; tentative D call: TRDD3 (6 bases). The germline V and J ends were trimmed by 3 bases and 2 bases, with 12 bases remaining between them. This CDR3 comprises 14 residues. Germline-derived CDR1 and CDR2 are GEAIGNYY and EKD. As DNA, the CDR3 is TGTGCCTGTGACCCCCTCGGGGATACCGATAAACTCATCTTT. It translates to CACDPLGDTDKLIF.

This clone was counted a few times. TCRdb shows a much larger clone's protein in place of this DNA's translation, and the two differ at residue 9, likely through a read error; the protein shown is translated from the DNA. The chain recombines TRDV2 with TRDJ1, with TRDD3 matching 7 bases. Germline lookup yields CDR1 GEAIGNYY and CDR2 EKD. J was trimmed by 1 base and V by 3 bases; bases with no gene match: 7. This CDR3 has 15 residues. The CDR3 DNA follows: TGTGCCTGTGACCTACTGGGGACAGTCACCGATAAACTCATCTTT. Translating it yields CACDLLGTVTDKLIF.

This clone occurred a few times. This likely stems from a read error, as it lies one base from a far larger clone. The sample holds other DNA sequences that translate to the same CDR3. The chain uses TRDV2 and TRDJ1; 12 bases line up with TRDD3. CDR3 length: 16 amino acids. CDR1 GEAIGNYY and CDR2 EKD come from the germline V gene. The CDR3 loop reads CACDKLGDTQADKLIF. DNA of the CDR3: TGTGCCTGTGACAAGCTGGGGGATACGCAGGCCGACAAACTCATCTTT.

At least ten counts were recorded for this clone. The V gene is TRDV2, the J gene TRDJ1, with 8 nucleotides matching TRDD3. J gave up 4 bases and V 1 base, and 13 bases lay outside the gene matches. The CDR3 is made up of 17 amino acids. Germline V CDR1 and CDR2: GEAIGNYY, EKD. The CDR3 region is CACDTVGIQALDDKLIF. The CDR3 DNA sequence: TGTGCCTGTGACACGGTGGGGATACAGGCCCTGGACGATAAACTCATCTTT.

Concerning this clone: A far larger clone is off by one base, so a read error is likely. The sample holds other DNA sequences that translate to the same CDR3. The chain carries TRDV2 and TRDJ1, with D maybe TRDD3 (6 bases). CDR3 length equals 15 residues. CDR1 and CDR2 from the germline V gene are GEAIGNYY and EKD. Trimming shortened V by 0 bases and J by 1 base, and 11 bases separated the two germline ends. The CDR3 sequence is CACDTVGGRTDKLIF. Written as DNA, the CDR3 is TGTGCCTGTGACACCGTTGGGGGTCGCACCGATAAACTCATCTTT.

The CDR3 sequence is CALGELATYRPTWGILGTDKLIF. CDR3 in DNA: TGTGCTCTTGGGGAACTAGCTACCTACCGCCCTACATGGGGGATATTAGGGACCGATAAACTCATCTTT. The chain couples TRDV1 to TRDJ1, with 9 positions matching TRDD3. Here the J gene came from matching the DNA to germline, since TCRdb omits it. The V gene end was trimmed by 0 bases and the J gene end by 2 bases; junction bases not matched to a gene: 25. The length of the CDR3 is 23 residues. Looked up from germline, CDR1 is TSWWSYY and CDR2 is QGS.

This clone is classed as medium-sized. The genes are TRDV2 and TRDJ3; 13 nucleotides line up with TRDD3. V shed 2 bases, J shed 0 bases, and the junction held 6 bases outside the gene matches. This CDR3 has 20 residues. Germline assignment: CDR1 GEAIGNYY and CDR2 EKD. CDR3 residues: CACDNPTGGYASWDTRQMFF. CDR3 nucleotide sequence: TGTGCCTGTGACAATCCTACTGGGGGATACGCCTCCTGGGACACCCGACAGATGTTTTTC.

In its sample, this clone was seen a few times. TCRdb's protein for this DNA is that of a much larger clone and differs from the translation at residue 13, likely a read error; the protein shown is the DNA translation. The chain is built from TRDV2 and TRDJ1, with TRDD3 matching over 7 bases. In germline, CDR1 is GEAIGNYY, CDR2 EKD. This CDR3 contains 15 residues. The CDR3 DNA reads as TGTGCCTGTGACCTACTGGGGACAGACACCGATAAAGTCATCTTT. Its protein product is CACDLLGTDTDKVIF.

This clone was seen only a few times. A far larger clone is just one base off, so this is likely a read error. The rearrangement links TRDV2 to TRDJ1; the match to TRDD3 covers 11 bases. V trimming: 0 bases; J trimming: 7 bases; junction bases outside the gene matches: 15. The CDR3 has 18 amino acids. Germline CDR1 reads GEAIGNYY; CDR2 reads EKD. In DNA, the CDR3 is TGTGCCTGTGACACCGTAACCACACTGGGGGATAATGGCGGTAAACTCATCTTT. Its protein product is CACDTVTTLGDNGGKLIF.

There are a few counts of this clone. TCRdb's entry gives the protein of a much larger clone, which mismatches this DNA's translation at residue 4, likely from a read error; the protein reported here is translated from the DNA. V and J are TRDV2 and TRDJ1; TRDD3 is a possible D gene (5 bases). The CDR3 has 16 residues. V lost 6 bases and J lost 3, with 22 bases in between. Germline V gene lookup returns CDR1 GEAIGNYY and CDR2 EKD. CDR3 in amino acids: CACNPIGRYRADKLIF. The CDR3 DNA follows: TGTGCCTGTAACCCTATTGGGAGATACAGAGCCGATAAACTCATCTTT.